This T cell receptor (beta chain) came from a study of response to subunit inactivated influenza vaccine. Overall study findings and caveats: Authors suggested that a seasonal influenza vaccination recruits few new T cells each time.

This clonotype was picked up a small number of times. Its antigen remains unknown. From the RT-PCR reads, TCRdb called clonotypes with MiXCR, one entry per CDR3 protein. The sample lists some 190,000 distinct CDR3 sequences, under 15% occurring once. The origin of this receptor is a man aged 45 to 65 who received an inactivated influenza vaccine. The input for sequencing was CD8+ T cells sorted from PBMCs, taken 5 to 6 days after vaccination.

In DNA, the CDR3 is TGCAGCGTTGAAGGACAGGACAACTCCTACAATGAGCAGTTCTTC. Amino acids: CSVEGQDNSYNEQFF. V gene TRBV29-1 combines with J gene TRBJ2-1; D is perhaps TRBD1 (6 bases). With 1 base removed from V and 0 bases from J, the gap between germline ends came to 10 bases. CDR1 is SQVTM, CDR2 ANQGSEA, per germline. CDR3 length: 15 amino acids.